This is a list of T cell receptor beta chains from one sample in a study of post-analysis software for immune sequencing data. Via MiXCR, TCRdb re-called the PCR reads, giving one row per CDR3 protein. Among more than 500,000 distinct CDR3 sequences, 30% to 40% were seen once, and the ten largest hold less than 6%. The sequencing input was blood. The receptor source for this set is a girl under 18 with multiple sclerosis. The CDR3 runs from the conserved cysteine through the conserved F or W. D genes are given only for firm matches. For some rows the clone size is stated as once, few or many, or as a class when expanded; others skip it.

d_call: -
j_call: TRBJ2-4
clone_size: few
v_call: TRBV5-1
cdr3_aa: CASRDRVGARNIQYF
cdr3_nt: TGCGCCAGCAGGGACCGGGTAGGGGCGCGAAACATTCAGTACTTC

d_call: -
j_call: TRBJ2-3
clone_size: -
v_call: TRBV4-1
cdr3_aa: CASSQDGTTDTQYF
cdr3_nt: TGCGCCAGCAGCCAAGATGGTACCACAGATACGCAGTATTTT

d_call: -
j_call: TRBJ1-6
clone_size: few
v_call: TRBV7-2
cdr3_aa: CASSLRPWNSPLHF
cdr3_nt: TGTGCCAGCAGCCTCCGTCCTTGGAATTCACCCCTCCACTTT

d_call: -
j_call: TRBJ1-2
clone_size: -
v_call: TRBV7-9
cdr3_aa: CASSHNENYGYTF
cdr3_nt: TGTGCCAGCAGCCATAATGAGAACTATGGCTACACCTTC

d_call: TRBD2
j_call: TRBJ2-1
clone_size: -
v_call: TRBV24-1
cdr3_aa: CATSDPSGGAFNEQFF
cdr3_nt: TGTGCCACCAGTGATCCTAGCGGGGGGGCTTTCAATGAGCAGTTCTTC

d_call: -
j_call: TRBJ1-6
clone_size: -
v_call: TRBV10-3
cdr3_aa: CAISESASGLRRNSPLHF
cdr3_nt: TGTGCCATCAGTGAGTCGGCCTCCGGGCTTCGAAGGAATTCACCCCTCCACTTT

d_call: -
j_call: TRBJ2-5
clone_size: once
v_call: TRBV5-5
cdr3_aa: CASSSVRDAETQYF
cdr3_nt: TGTGCCAGCAGCTCCGTCAGGGACGCAGAGACCCAGTACTTC

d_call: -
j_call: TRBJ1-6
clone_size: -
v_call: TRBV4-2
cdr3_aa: CASSQDDRRQYSPLHF
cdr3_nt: TGTGCCAGCAGCCAAGACGACAGGAGGCAATATTCACCCCTCCACTTT

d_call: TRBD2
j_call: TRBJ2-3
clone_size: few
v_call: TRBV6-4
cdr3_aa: CASSSAGDTDTQYF
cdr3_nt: TGTGCCAGCAGCTCAGCGGGGGACACAGATACGCAGTATTTT

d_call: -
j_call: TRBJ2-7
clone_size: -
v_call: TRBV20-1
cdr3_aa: CSARADIYEQYF
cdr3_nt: TGCAGTGCTAGAGCCGACATTTACGAGCAGTACTTC

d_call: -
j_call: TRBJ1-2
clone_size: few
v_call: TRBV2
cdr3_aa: CARWTPTNYGYTF
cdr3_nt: TGTGCCAGATGGACGCCCACTAACTATGGCTACACCTTC

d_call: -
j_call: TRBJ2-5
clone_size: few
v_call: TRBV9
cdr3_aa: CASSAAGGPETQYF
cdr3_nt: TGTGCCAGCAGCGCCGCGGGTGGCCCAGAGACCCAGTACTTC

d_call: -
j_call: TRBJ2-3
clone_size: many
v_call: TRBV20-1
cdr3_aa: CSAPGEADTQYF
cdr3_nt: TGCAGTGCCCCCGGCGAGGCAGATACGCAGTATTTT

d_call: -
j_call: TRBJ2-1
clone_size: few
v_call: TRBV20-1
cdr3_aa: CSAPSDRHNEQFF
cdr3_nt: TGCAGTGCCCCTTCAGATCGCCACAATGAGCAGTTCTTC

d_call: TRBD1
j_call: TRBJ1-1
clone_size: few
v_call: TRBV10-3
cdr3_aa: CATGDRGLSNTEAFF
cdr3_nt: TGTGCCACGGGAGACAGGGGGTTGTCGAACACTGAAGCTTTCTTT

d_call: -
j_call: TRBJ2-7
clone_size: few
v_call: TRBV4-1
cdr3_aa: CASSGANYEQYF
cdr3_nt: TGCGCCAGCAGCGGGGCCAACTACGAGCAGTACTTC

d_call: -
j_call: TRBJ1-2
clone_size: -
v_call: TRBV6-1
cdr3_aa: CASSVRTAGYTF
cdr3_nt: TGTGCCAGCAGTGTTCGGACAGCTGGCTACACCTTC

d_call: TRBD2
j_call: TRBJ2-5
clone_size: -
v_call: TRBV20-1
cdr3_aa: CSASVGDLAGGPGETQYF
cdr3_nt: TGCAGTGCTAGTGTCGGCGACCTAGCGGGGGGGCCCGGAGAGACCCAGTACTTC

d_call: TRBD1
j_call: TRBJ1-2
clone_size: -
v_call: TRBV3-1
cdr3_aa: CASSQDRGQSGYTF
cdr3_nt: TGTGCCAGCAGCCAAGACAGGGGGCAGAGCGGCTACACCTTC

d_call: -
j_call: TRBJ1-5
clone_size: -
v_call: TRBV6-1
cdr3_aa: CASSAGGLNQPQHF
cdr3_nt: TGTGCCAGCAGTGCCGGGGGTCTTAATCAGCCCCAGCATTTT

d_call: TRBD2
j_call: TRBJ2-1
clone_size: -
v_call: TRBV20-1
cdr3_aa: CSASPGLAGHGEQFF
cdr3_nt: TGCAGTGCTAGCCCCGGACTAGCGGGCCACGGGGAGCAGTTCTTC

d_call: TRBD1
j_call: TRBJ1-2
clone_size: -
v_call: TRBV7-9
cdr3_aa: CASSGLWTDRAEGYTF
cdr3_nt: TGTGCCAGCAGCGGTTTATGGACAGACAGGGCCGAAGGCTACACCTTC

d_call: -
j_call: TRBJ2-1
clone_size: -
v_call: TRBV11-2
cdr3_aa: CASSLVPTEQFF
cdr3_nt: TGTGCCAGCAGCTTAGTGCCCACCGAGCAGTTCTTC

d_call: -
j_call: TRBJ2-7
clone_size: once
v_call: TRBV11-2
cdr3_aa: CASSLDGYRTSIYEQYF
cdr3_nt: TGTGCCAGCAGCTTAGATGGCTACAGGACCTCGATCTACGAGCAGTACTTC

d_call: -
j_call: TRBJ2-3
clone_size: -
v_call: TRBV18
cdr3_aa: CASSPPGFGDTQYF
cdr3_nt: TGTGCCAGCTCACCACCGGGTTTTGGAGATACGCAGTATTTT

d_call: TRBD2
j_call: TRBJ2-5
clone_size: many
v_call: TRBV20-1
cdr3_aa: CSARVLAGIQETQYF
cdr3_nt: TGCAGTGCTAGGGTACTAGCGGGGATACAAGAGACCCAGTACTTC

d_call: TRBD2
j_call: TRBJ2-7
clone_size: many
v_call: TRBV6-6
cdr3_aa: CASSQTSGHEQYF
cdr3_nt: TGTGCCAGCAGTCAGACTAGCGGGCACGAGCAGTACTTC

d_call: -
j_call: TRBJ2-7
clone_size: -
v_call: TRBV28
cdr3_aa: CASSSGVSAEQYF
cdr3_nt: TGTGCCAGCAGTTCAGGGGTGTCGGCAGAGCAGTACTTC

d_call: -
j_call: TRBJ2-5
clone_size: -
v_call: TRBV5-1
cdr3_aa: CASSGSDQETQYF
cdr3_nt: TGCGCCAGCAGCGGGTCTGACCAAGAGACCCAGTACTTC

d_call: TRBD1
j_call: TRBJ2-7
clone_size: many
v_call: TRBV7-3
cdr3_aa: CASSLGGDSSYEQYF
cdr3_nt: TGTGCCAGCAGCTTAGGTGGGGACAGCTCCTACGAGCAGTACTTC

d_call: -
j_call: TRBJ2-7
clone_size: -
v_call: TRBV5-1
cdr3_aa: CASSLASGDVYEQYF
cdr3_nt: TGCGCCAGCAGCTTGGCGTCAGGGGATGTCTACGAGCAGTACTTC

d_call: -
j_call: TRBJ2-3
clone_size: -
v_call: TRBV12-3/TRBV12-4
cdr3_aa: CASSPSGLRGSADTEYF
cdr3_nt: TGTGCCAGCAGTCCAAGCGGACTAAGGGGGAGCGCAGATACGGAGTATTTT

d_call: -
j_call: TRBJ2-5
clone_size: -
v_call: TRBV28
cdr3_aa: CASRKTARGGNYQETQYF
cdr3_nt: TGTGCCAGCAGGAAAACAGCAAGGGGAGGAAATTACCAAGAGACCCAGTACTTC

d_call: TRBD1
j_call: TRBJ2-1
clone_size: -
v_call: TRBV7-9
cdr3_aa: CASSLTGARGSNNEQFF
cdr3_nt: TGTGCCAGCAGCTTGACAGGGGCTCGTGGGTCTAACAATGAGCAGTTCTTC

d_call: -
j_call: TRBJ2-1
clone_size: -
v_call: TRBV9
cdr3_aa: CASSVGQNNGQFF
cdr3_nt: TGTGCCAGCAGCGTAGGTCAGAACAATGGGCAGTTCTTC

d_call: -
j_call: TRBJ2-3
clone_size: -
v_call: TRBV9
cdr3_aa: CASSADTPAVDTQYF
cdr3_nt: TGTGCCAGCAGCGCGGACACCCCAGCAGTAGATACGCAGTATTTT

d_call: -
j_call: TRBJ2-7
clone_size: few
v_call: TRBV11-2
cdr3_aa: CASSASMSPYEQYF
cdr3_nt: TGTGCCAGCAGCGCCTCGATGAGCCCCTACGAGCAGTACTTC

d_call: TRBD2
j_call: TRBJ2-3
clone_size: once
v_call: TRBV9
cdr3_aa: CASSPTWTSGGSTTDTQYF
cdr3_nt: TGTGCCAGCAGCCCGACCTGGACTAGCGGGGGTTCGACGACAGATACGCAGTATTTT

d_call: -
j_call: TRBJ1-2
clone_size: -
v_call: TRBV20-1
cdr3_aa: CSARAATNYGYTF
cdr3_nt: TGCAGTGCTAGAGCAGCTACTAACTATGGCTACACCTTC

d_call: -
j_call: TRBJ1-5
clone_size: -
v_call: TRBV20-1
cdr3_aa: CSARPRNQPQHF
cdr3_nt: TGCAGTGCTAGACCTAGGAATCAGCCCCAGCATTTT

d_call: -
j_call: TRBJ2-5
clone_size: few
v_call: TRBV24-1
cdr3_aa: CATSDSGFTAAQYF
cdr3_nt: TGTGCCACCAGTGACTCGGGGTTTACGGCGGCGCAGTACTTC

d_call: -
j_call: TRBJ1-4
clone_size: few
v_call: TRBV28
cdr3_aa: CASSLVTGTVRGLFF
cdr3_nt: TGTGCCAGCAGTTTAGTGACAGGAACCGTCCGGGGACTGTTTTTT

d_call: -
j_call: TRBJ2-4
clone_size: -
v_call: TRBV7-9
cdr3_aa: CASSLAEGGNIQYF
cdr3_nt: TGTGCCAGCAGCTTAGCAGAGGGGGGAAACATTCAGTACTTC

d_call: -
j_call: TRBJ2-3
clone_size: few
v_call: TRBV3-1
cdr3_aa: CTSSAGDTQYF
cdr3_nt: TGTACCAGCAGCGCCGGGGATACGCAGTATTTT

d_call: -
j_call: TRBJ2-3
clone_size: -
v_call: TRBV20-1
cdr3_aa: CSASVYTDTQYF
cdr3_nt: TGCAGTGCTAGCGTTTACACAGATACGCAGTATTTT

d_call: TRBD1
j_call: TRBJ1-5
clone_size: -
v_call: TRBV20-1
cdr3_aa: CSARTGEGNQPQHF
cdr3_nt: TGCAGTGCTAGGACAGGGGAGGGCAATCAGCCCCAGCATTTT

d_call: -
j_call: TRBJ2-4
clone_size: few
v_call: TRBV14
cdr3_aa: CASSLRDKGRTKNIQYF
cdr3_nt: TGTGCCAGCAGCCTACGGGACAAGGGACGGACCAAAAACATTCAGTACTTC

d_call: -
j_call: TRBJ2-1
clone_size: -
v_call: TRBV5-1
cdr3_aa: CASSFGTHNEQFF
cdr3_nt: TGCGCCAGCAGCTTCGGGACTCACAATGAGCAGTTCTTC

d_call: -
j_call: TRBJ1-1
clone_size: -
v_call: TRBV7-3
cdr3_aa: CASSPTGGMNTEAFF
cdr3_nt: TGTGCCAGCAGCCCCACGGGGGGGATGAACACTGAAGCTTTCTTT

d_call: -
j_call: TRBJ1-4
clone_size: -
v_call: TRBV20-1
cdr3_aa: CSVGGGTATNEKLFF
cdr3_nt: TGCAGTGTTGGGGGTGGCACTGCAACTAATGAAAAACTGTTTTTT

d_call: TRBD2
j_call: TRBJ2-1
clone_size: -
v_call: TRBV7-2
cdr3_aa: CASSLFPSGRDEQFF
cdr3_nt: TGTGCCAGCAGCTTGTTTCCTAGCGGGAGGGATGAGCAGTTCTTC

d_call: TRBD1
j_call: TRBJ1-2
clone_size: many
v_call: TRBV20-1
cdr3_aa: CSARDLEGAGYGYTF
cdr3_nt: TGCAGTGCTAGAGATCTGGAGGGGGCGGGCTATGGCTACACCTTC

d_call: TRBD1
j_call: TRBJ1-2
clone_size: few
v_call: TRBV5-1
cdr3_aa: CASSFDPRGRLNGYTF
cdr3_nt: TGCGCCAGCAGCTTCGACCCCAGGGGGCGGTTAAATGGCTACACCTTC

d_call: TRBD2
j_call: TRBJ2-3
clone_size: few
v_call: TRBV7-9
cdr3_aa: CASLRYAERGSDTQYF
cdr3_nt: TGTGCCAGCTTACGTTATGCGGAGCGGGGGTCAGATACGCAGTATTTT